The next 31 T cell receptor beta chains were all read from a single sample in a study of T cells in localized non-small cell lung cancer. Only in-frame clones appear in the TCRdb table, and some are missing; sequencing was by immunoSEQ multiplex PCR. This repertoire shows tens of thousands of clones, 75% to 85% found once; its top ten account for 30% to 35%. This material consisted of PBMCs, taken before any cancer treatment. These receptors came from a woman aged 40-70 years with stage II squamous cell lung carcinoma.

The chain employs TRBV28 and TRBJ2-7, with D unclear. V dropped 6 bases and J dropped 1 base, with 13 bases sitting between them. Germline CDR1 and CDR2: MDHEN and SYDVKM. This CDR3 comprises 14 residues. CDR3 residues: CASRSLDGSYEQYF. CDR3 coding DNA: TGTGCCAGCAGATCCCTCGATGGTTCCTACGAGCAGTACTTC. Full variable domain (rest looked up from reference TRBV28 and TRBJ2-7): DVKVTQSSRYLVKRTGEKVFLECVQDMDHENMFWYRQDPGLGLRLIYFSYDVKMKEKGDIPEGYSVSREKKERFSLILESASTNQTSMYLCASRSLDGSYEQYFGPGTRLTVT.

V is TRBV9 and J is TRBJ2-1; 9 nucleotides line up with TRBD1. The V segment lost 2 bases and the J segment 6 bases; nucleotides outside the gene matches: 6. CDR1 SGDLS and CDR2 YYNGEE come from the germline V gene. The CDR3 has 15 residues. The chain's CDR3 is CASSVGQGIPNEQFF. CDR3 in DNA: TGTGCCAGCAGCGTCGGACAGGGGATTCCCAATGAGCAGTTCTTC.

The chain couples TRBV18 to TRBJ2-1; the match to TRBD1 covers 7 bases. V lost 3 bases and J lost 0; bases outside the gene matches: 5. CDR3 length: 16 residues. From germline, CDR1 is KGHSH and CDR2 LQKENI. The CDR3 loop is CASSPMAGGSYNEQFF. CDR3 coding DNA: TGTGCCAGCTCACCTATGGCAGGGGGCTCCTACAATGAGCAGTTCTTC.

This sequence joins TRBV4-2 and TRBJ2-7, with D unclear. The CDR3 extends over 11 amino acids. V was shortened by 3 bases and J by 3 bases, with 3 bases between the two germline ends. The germline CDR1 and CDR2 sequences are LGHNA and YNFKEQ. The CDR3 sequence is CASSQNYEQYF. The DNA for the CDR3 is TGTGCCAGCAGCCAGAACTACGAGCAGTACTTC.

The chain joins TRBV6-6 to TRBJ2-2, with D possibly matching TRBD2 (5 bases). Germline CDR1 reads MNHNY; CDR2 reads SVGAGI (reference sequence). The CDR3 sequence is 13 residues long. V lost 5 bases to trimming and J lost 6 bases, with 10 bases between them. Written as DNA, the CDR3 is TGTGCCAGCAGTGTTCCCGGGGCCGGGGAGCTGTTTTTT. Its protein is CASSVPGAGELFF.

This clone is a singleton in its sample. The rearrangement uses TRBV11-1 and TRBJ2-7, with unresolved D. From germline, CDR1 is SGHAT and CDR2 FQDESV (reference sequence). Trimming removed 3 bases at V and 1 base at J, with 7 bases between. CDR3 length equals 13 residues. The chain's CDR3 is CASSFYMSYEQYF. The CDR3, as DNA: TGTGCCAGCAGCTTCTACATGTCCTACGAGCAGTACTTC.

The chain is built from TRBV29-1 and TRBJ1-1; D call uncertain. This CDR3 spans 14 amino acids. V gave up 4 bases and J gave up 1 base, with 13 bases separating them. Germline V CDR1 and CDR2: SQVTM, ANQGSEA. The CDR3: CSVALGQANTEAFF. The CDR3 nucleotides read TGCAGCGTTGCCTTAGGCCAGGCGAACACTGAAGCTTTCTTT.

CDR3 DNA: TGTGCCAGCTCAGGCCCCGGGGCCCAACGGTCACCCCTCCACTTT. Translating it yields CASSGPGAQRSPLHF. This chain uses TRBV18 with TRBJ1-6, with D possibly matching TRBD1 (5 bases). Deletions cut 5 bases from V and 10 bases from J, with 18 bases between. The CDR3 spans 15 residues. From germline, CDR1 is KGHSH and CDR2 LQKENI.

The chain has TRBV9 and TRBJ2-5; unclear D gene. The germline V and J ends were trimmed by 0 bases and 4 bases, with 10 bases remaining between them. This CDR3 contains 14 residues. Germline V gene data show CDR1 as SGDLS and CDR2 as YYNGEE. The CDR3 DNA is TGTGCCAGCAGCGTAGAGGCGTGGGGAGAGACCCAGTACTTC. It encodes CASSVEAWGETQYF.

The chain joins TRBV9 to TRBJ2-3; D remains ambiguous. This CDR3 is built from 10 residues. V was clipped by 10 bases and J by 5 bases, with 8 bases between them. Per the germline V gene, CDR1 is SGDLS and CDR2 is YYNGEE. DNA of the CDR3: TGTGCCCGCCCGGGAGATACGCAGTATTTT. As protein: CARPGDTQYF.

The chain combines TRBV18 with TRBJ1-6, with 7 bases that match TRBD1. Germline V lookup: CDR1 KGHSH, CDR2 LQKENI. CDR3 size: 15 residues. V lost 3 bases to trimming and J lost 5 bases; unmatched junction nucleotides: 4. In DNA form, the CDR3 reads TGTGCCAGCTCACCGCAACAGGGGAATAATTCACCCCTCCACTTT. The encoded protein is CASSPQQGNNSPLHF. Full variable domain (missing parts from reference TRBV18 and TRBJ1-6): NAGVMQNPRHLVRRRGQEARLRCSPMKGHSHVYWYRQLPEEGLKFMVYLQKENIIDESGMPKERFSAEFPKEGPSILRIQQVVRGDSAAYFCASSPQQGNNSPLHFGNGTRLTVT.

The gene calls are TRBV6-6 and TRBJ2-3; 13 nucleotides match TRBD2. The CDR3 has 16 residues. With V trimmed by 6 bases and J by 5 bases, 8 bases remained unmatched. Germline V gene data show CDR1 as MNHNY and CDR2 as SVGAGI (reference sequence). The CDR3 sequence is CASRNWGLAGLDTQYF. The CDR3 nucleotides read TGTGCCAGCAGAAACTGGGGACTAGCGGGACTAGATACGCAGTATTTT.

This rearrangement joins TRBV7-8 to TRBJ2-3; D gene unclear. The ends were cut back, 2 bases at V and 6 bases at J, with 6 bases in the middle. CDR3 length: 12 residues. Germline CDR1 reads SGHVS; CDR2 reads FQNEAQ. DNA of the CDR3: TGTGCCAGCAGCTTACTGGCGGATACGCAGTATTTT. Its protein is CASSLLADTQYF.

This chain connects TRBV5-6 to TRBJ1-6, with D maybe TRBD1 (6 bases). The length of the CDR3 is 15 residues. V dropped 5 bases and J dropped 7 bases, with 16 bases sitting between them. Germline-derived CDR1 and CDR2 are SGHDT and YYEEEE. The CDR3 DNA follows: TGTGCCAGCAGGAAACAGAGGGGGATGAATTCACCCCTCCACTTT. As protein: CASRKQRGMNSPLHF.

This clone came up a few times. The chain carries TRBV6-1 and TRBJ1-2, with TRBD1 matching over 12 bases. From germline, CDR1 is MNHNS and CDR2 SASEGT. The CDR3 has 17 amino acids. Trimming at V came to 2 bases and at J to 4 bases, leaving 8 bases not matched to a gene. The CDR3 here is CASSEQGQGAIAYGYTF. The CDR3 DNA follows: TGTGCCAGCAGTGAACAGGGACAGGGGGCGATTGCCTATGGCTACACCTTC.

In its sample, this clone was seen a few times. J is TRBJ2-1 and V is TRBV10-3, with 8 bases fitting TRBD2. CDR3 size: 17 residues. With 6 bases clipped from V and 7 bases from J, the junction kept 17 bases outside the gene matches. Per the germline V gene, CDR1 is ENHRY and CDR2 is SYGVKD. CDR3 nucleotides: TGTGCCATCAGCCCTTCTATGTACAGCGGGAGTGTGAATGAGCAGTTCTTC. This codes for CAISPSMYSGSVNEQFF.

The chain couples TRBV11-2 to TRBJ1-1, with 7 positions matching TRBD1. The V gene's germline CDR1 is SGHAT and CDR2 FQNNGV. J lost 5 bases, V lost 4 bases, and 10 bases had no gene match. The CDR3 is 15 amino acids. Written as DNA, the CDR3 is TGTGCCAGCAGCTCACCGAGTGCAGGGGGGACTGAAGCTTTCTTT. This codes for CASSSPSAGGTEAFF. The complete variable domain, with remaining parts taken from reference TRBV11-2 and TRBJ1-1, reads EAGVAQSPRYKIIEKRQSVAFWCNPISGHATLYWYQQILGQGPKLLIQFQNNGVVDDSQLPKDRFSAERLKGVDSTLKIQPAKLEDSAVYLCASSSPSAGGTEAFFGQGTRLTVV.

There are a few counts of this clone. The J gene is TRBJ1-1, the V gene TRBV19, with TRBD1 identical over 7 bases. The CDR3 totals 16 residues. V was pared by 5 bases and J by 1 base, with 10 bases of the junction left unmatched. Germline values: CDR1 LNHDA, CDR2 SQIVND (reference sequence). The CDR3: CASSRQDRWTNTEAFF. DNA of the CDR3: TGTGCCAGTAGTCGCCAGGACAGGTGGACGAACACTGAAGCTTTCTTT.

A few counts support this clone. The CDR3 DNA reads TGTGCCAGCAGCTTCGCGGGGGTCGAAGAGACCCAGTACTTC. Residues: CASSFAGVEETQYF. The chain carries TRBV11-2 and TRBJ2-5; TRBD2 aligns across 7 bases. Germline V gene lookup returns CDR1 SGHAT and CDR2 FQNNGV. V was pared by 3 bases and J by 3 bases, with 4 bases of the junction left unmatched. The CDR3 is made up of 14 amino acids.

Concerning this clone: Additional DNA sequences in this sample encode the identical CDR3. The chain joins TRBV18 to TRBJ2-2; the match to TRBD2 covers 9 bases. Germline lookup yields CDR1 KGHSH and CDR2 LQKENI. The CDR3 is made up of 18 amino acids. Trimming at V came to 5 bases and at J to 1 base, leaving 11 bases not matched to a gene. CDR3 in amino acids: CASSSLTTSGVNTGELFF. The CDR3, as DNA: TGTGCCAGCTCATCACTTACGACTAGCGGAGTGAACACCGGGGAGCTGTTTTTT.

This clone appeared many times. The rearrangement links TRBV28 to TRBJ1-1; perhaps TRBD1 as D (5 bases). This CDR3 is 15 amino acids long. Germline V gene data show CDR1 as MDHEN and CDR2 as SYDVKM. Trimming pared 6 bases from V and 1 base from J, leaving 15 bases between. CDR3 protein: CASSRDTDRNTEAFF. The CDR3 nucleotides read TGTGCCAGCAGCCGCGACACAGACAGGAACACTGAAGCTTTCTTT.

The V call is TRBV7-3, the J call TRBJ2-5, with 15 bases fitting TRBD2. The germline V gene has CDR1 SGHTA and CDR2 FQGTGA. The CDR3 has 16 residues. The V gene end was trimmed by 5 bases and the J gene end by 5 bases; junction bases not matched to a gene: 6. The CDR3 coding sequence is TGTGCCAGCAGCGCGGGACTAGCGGGAGGCCGTGAGACCCAGTACTTC. It specifies CASSAGLAGGRETQYF.

CDR3 region: CASSTGSLPDTDTQYF. Here the CDR3 DNA reads TGTGCCAGTAGTACGGGCAGCCTCCCCGACACAGATACGCAGTATTTT. The chain links TRBV19 to TRBJ2-3; D not resolved. Trimming left V 4 bases short and J 2 bases short, with 16 bases between. Germline V CDR1 and CDR2: LNHDA, SQIVND (reference sequence). The CDR3 is 16 residues long.

This clone was detected only a few times. The rearrangement links TRBV28 to TRBJ2-1; maybe TRBD1 (6 bases). Trimming stripped 3 bases from V and 8 bases from J, with 17 bases between. The germline gives CDR1 MDHEN, CDR2 SYDVKM. The CDR3 sequence is 15 residues long. CDR3 coding DNA: TGTGCCAGCAGTTTGGCGGCAGGGGATCTGGATGAGCAGTTCTTC. Amino acid sequence: CASSLAAGDLDEQFF.

J is TRBJ1-2 and V is TRBV7-2; D gene ambiguous. V was shortened by 5 bases and J by 2 bases, with 9 bases between the two germline ends. This CDR3 spans 13 amino acids. In germline, CDR1 is SGHTA, CDR2 FQGNSA. The CDR3 DNA follows: TGTGCCAGCAGCCCACGGCGGAACTATGGCTACACCTTC. It codes for CASSPRRNYGYTF.

The chain recombines TRBV2 with TRBJ1-2; 7 bases agree with TRBD1. Trimming removed 10 bases from V and 1 base from J; junction bases left unmatched: 9. This CDR3 region has 14 residues. Germline CDR1 SNHLY, CDR2 FYNNEI. The chain's CDR3 is CATSTDRLNYGYTF. CDR3 nucleotides: TGTGCCACCTCCACGGACAGGCTTAACTATGGCTACACCTTC.

The chain joins TRBV6-5 to TRBJ1-2; D is perhaps TRBD1 (5 bases). The germline V gene has CDR1 MNHEY and CDR2 SVGAGI. The V gene lost 10 bases and the J gene lost 5 bases, with 14 bases spanning the gap. The length of the CDR3 is 12 residues. The CDR3 coding sequence is TGTGCCACCCGCCGGGGACTTTATGGCTACACCTTC. Its protein is CATRRGLYGYTF.

J is TRBJ2-4 and V is TRBV5-4, with 11 bases lining up with TRBD2. Germline V gene sequence: CDR1 SGHNT, CDR2 YYREEE (reference sequence). The CDR3 is made up of 16 amino acids. J was trimmed by 0 bases and V by 4 bases; bases with no gene match: 3. The CDR3 DNA sequence: TGTGCCAGCAGCCTAGCGGGGGGTCTAGCCAAAAACATTCAGTACTTC. Protein product: CASSLAGGLAKNIQYF.

The chain couples TRBV28 to TRBJ1-1, with 7 bases matching TRBD1. V shed 5 bases and J 4 bases; nucleotides not matched to a gene: 10. This CDR3 has 15 amino acids. The germline CDR1 and CDR2 sequences are MDHEN and SYDVKM. CDR3 nucleotide sequence: TGTGCCAGCAGTCGAGACAGGGAAAGGGGCACTGAAGCTTTCTTT. Translation gives CASSRDRERGTEAFF.

This clone occurred once. The V call is TRBV28, the J call TRBJ2-7, with 7 bases that match TRBD1. In germline, CDR1 is MDHEN, CDR2 SYDVKM. This CDR3 spans 12 amino acids. Trimming cost V 7 bases and J 5 bases; bases outside gene matches: 5. In DNA, the CDR3 is TGTGCCAGCAAACTACAGGGGCACGAGCAGTACTTC. Protein product: CASKLQGHEQYF. Full variable domain (rest looked up from reference TRBV28 and TRBJ2-7): DVKVTQSSRYLVKRTGEKVFLECVQDMDHENMFWYRQDPGLGLRLIYFSYDVKMKEKGDIPEGYSVSREKKERFSLILESASTNQTSMYLCASKLQGHEQYFGPGTRLTVT.

A remark on this clone: A junction end diverges from the germline sequence, so it may reflect a read error. J is TRBJ2-2 and V is TRBV7-7; no firm D call. The CDR3 contains 13 residues. CDR1 and CDR2 (germline): SSHAT, FNYEAQ (reference sequence). CDR3 sequence (DNA): TGTGCTAGCAGCTGGTCAGGAACCGGGGAGCTGTTTTTT. Translated, it gives CASSWSGTGELFF. Full variable domain (missing parts from reference TRBV7-7 and TRBJ2-2): GAGVSQSPRYKVTKRGQDVTLRCDPISSHATLYWYQQALGQGPEFLTYFNYEAQPDKSGLPSDRFSAERPEGSISTLTIQRTEQRDSAMYRCASSWSGTGELFFGEGSRLTVL.